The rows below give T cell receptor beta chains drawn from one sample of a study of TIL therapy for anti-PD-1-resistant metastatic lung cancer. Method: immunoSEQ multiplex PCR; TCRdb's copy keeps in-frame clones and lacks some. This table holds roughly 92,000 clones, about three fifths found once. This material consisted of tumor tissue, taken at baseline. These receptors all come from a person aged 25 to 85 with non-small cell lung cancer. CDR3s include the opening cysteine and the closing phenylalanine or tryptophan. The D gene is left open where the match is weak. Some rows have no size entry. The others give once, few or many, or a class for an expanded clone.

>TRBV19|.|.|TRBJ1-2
TGTGCCAGTAGCGGAACTTTACAGGGACCACCCTACTATGGCTACACCTTC
CASSGTLQGPPYYGYTF
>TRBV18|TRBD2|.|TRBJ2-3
TGTGCCAGCTCACTCGGACTAGCGGTCACAGATACGCAGTATTTT
CASSLGLAVTDTQYF
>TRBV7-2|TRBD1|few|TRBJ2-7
TGTGCCAGCAGCGTTATTGACAGGGGAGGCGAGCAGTACTTC
CASSVIDRGGEQYF
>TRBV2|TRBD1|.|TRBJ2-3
TGTGCCAGCAGTCGACAGGGGGGTTCCACAGATACGCAGTATTTT
CASSRQGGSTDTQYF
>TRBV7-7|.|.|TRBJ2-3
TGTGCTAGCAGCTTAGGAGACTCTAGCACAGATACGCAGTATTTT
CASSLGDSSTDTQYF
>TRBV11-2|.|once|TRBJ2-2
TGTGCCAGCAGCTTAGGGGCACCGAACACCGGGGAGCTGTTTTTT
CASSLGAPNTGELFF
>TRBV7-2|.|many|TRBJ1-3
TGTGCCAGCAGCTTTGATCCCTCTGGAAACACCATATATTTT
CASSFDPSGNTIYF
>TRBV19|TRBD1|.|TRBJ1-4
TGTGCCAGTAGTCTGTGGACAGGGTATGGCGAAAAACTGTTTTTT
CASSLWTGYGEKLFF
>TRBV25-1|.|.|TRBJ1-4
TGTGCCAGCAATCGAGGTAGTGAAAAACTGTTTTTT
CASNRGSEKLFF
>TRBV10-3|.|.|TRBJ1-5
TGTGCCATCAGTGAGTCAAGGGTTGGCAATCAGCCCCAGCATTTT
CAISESRVGNQPQHF
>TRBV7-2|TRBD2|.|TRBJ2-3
TGTGCCAGCAGCTTAGCCCGCAGGTTCGGACTAGCGGGGAGCACAGATACGCAGTATTTT
CASSLARRFGLAGSTDTQYF
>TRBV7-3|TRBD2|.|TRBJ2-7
TGTGCCAGCAGCTTAGCGGGAGGGATTCAATACGAGCAGTACTTC
CASSLAGGIQYEQYF
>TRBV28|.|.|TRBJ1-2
TGTGCCAGCAGTTTTGGGTATTTAGGGTATGGCTACACCTTC
CASSFGYLGYGYTF
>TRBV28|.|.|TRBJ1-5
TGTGCCAGCAGTCCAGGAGGGAGCAATCAGCCCCAGCATTTT
CASSPGGSNQPQHF
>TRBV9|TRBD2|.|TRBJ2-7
TGTGCCAGCAGCGTAGCCCCAGGGACTAGCGGCTACGAGCAGTACTTC
CASSVAPGTSGYEQYF
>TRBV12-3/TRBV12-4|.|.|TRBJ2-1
TGTGCCAGCAGACCCCGCGTGGGGGGTGCGTTCTTC
CASRPRVGGAFF
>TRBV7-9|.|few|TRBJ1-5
TGTGCCAGCAGCTTAGAGGCAGGGCCGAATCAGCCCCAGCATTTT
CASSLEAGPNQPQHF
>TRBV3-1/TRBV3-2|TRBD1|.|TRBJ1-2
TGTGCCAGCAGCCAGGACAGGGGGCATGGCTACACCTTC
CASSQDRGHGYTF
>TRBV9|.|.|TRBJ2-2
TGTGCCAGCAGCGTATCTCGAGGGGGACTAACGAACACCGGGGAGCTGTTTTTT
CASSVSRGGLTNTGELFF
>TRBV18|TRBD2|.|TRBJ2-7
TGTGCCAGCTCACACGGGACTAGCGGGACCGGTGGTAGCGAGCAGTACTTC
CASSHGTSGTGGSEQYF
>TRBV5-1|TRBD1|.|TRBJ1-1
TGCGCGACCAAGACAGGGGTGAACATGAACACTGAAGCTTTCTTT
CATKTGVNMNTEAFF
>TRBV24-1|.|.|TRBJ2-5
TGTGCCACCAGTGAGACTGTCGAGACCCAGTACTTC
CATSETVETQYF
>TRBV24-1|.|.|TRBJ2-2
TGTGCCACCAGAGCCGGGACGGTGAACACCGGGGAGCTGTTTTTT
CATRAGTVNTGELFF
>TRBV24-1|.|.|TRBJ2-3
TGTGCCACCAGTGACCCGAGGGTTCGCGCAGATACGCAGTATTTT
CATSDPRVRADTQYF
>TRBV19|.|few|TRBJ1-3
TGTGCCAGTAGTCCAACAGGTACTGGAAACACCATATATTTT
CASSPTGTGNTIYF
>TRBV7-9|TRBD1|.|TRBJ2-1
TGTGCCAGCAGCTCAACCGGGACAGGCAACAATGAGCAGTTCTTC
CASSSTGTGNNEQFF
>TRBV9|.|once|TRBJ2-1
TGTGCCAGCAGCGTAGGCGGGGAGACTTACAATGAGCAGTTCTTC
CASSVGGETYNEQFF
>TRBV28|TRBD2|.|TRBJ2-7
TGTGCCAGCAGCTCCCGTCGATCGGTCTCTAGCGGGAGGCCGTCGTACTTC
CASSSRRSVSSGRPSYF
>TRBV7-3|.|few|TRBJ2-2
TGTGCCAGCAGTCTCGGGGGTCTTACCGGGGAGCTGTTTTTT
CASSLGGLTGELFF
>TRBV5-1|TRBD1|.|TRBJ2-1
TGCGCCAGCAGCTTAACGCCAGTGGCAGGGGGCGTGGTTGAGCAGTTCTTC
CASSLTPVAGGVVEQFF
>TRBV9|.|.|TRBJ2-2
TGTGCCAGCAGCGTGTGGGAGGAGGTAACCGGGGAGCTGTTTTTT
CASSVWEEVTGELFF
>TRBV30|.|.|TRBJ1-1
TGTGCCTGGAACCGGGCCAGGAACACTGAAGCTTTCTTT
CAWNRARNTEAFF
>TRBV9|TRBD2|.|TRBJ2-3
TGTGCCAGCAGCGCCAGCCTAGCGGGGGGTCGAAATACGCAGTATTTT
CASSASLAGGRNTQYF
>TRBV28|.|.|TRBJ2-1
TGTGCCAGCAGTCCTTTCGCGGGACCAGTGTTCTTC
CASSPFAGPVFF
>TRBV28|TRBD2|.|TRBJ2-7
TGTGCCAGCAGTTTAAGGCGGGGGTACTACGAGCAGTACTTC
CASSLRRGYYEQYF
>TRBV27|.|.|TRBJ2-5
TGTGCCAGCAGTCCCCGCGTGGGGGTTACGGAGACCCAGTACTTC
CASSPRVGVTETQYF
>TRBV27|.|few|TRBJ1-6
TGTGCCAGCAGTTTTTGGGCGACGGGCGGCTCACCCCTCCACTTT
CASSFWATGGSPLHF
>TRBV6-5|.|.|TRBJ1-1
TGTGCCAGCAGTTACACCGGGACGGTGAACACTGAAGCTTTCTTT
CASSYTGTVNTEAFF
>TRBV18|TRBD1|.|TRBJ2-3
TGTGCCAGCTCACCACGGACAGGGAGTACAGATACGCAGTATTTT
CASSPRTGSTDTQYF
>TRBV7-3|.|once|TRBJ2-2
TGTGCCAGCAGCTTAATTTATATAGCTGGACCAAACACCGGGGAGCTGTTTTTT
CASSLIYIAGPNTGELFF
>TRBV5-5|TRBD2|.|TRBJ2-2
TGTGCCAGCAGCTTGACTAGCGGGGCTAGGCTAACCGGGGAGCTGTTTTTT
CASSLTSGARLTGELFF
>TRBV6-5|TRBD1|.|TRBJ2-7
TGTGCCAGCAAGGGGACAGGGGGCTCCTACGAGCAGTACTTC
CASKGTGGSYEQYF
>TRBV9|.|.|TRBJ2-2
TGTGCCAGCAGCGCCAGGGATGGTGGCGGGGAGCTGTTTTTT
CASSARDGGGELFF
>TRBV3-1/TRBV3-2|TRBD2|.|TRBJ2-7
TGTGCCAGCAGCCCCATCGGGCGGGGGGAGCAGTACTTC
CASSPIGRGEQYF
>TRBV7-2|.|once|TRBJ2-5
TGTGCCAGCAGCTTAGGATCGACACAAGAGACCCAGTACTTC
CASSLGSTQETQYF
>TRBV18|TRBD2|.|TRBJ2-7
TGTGCCAGCTCACCAAGACTAGCCGGTAGCTCCTACGAGCAGTACTTC
CASSPRLAGSSYEQYF
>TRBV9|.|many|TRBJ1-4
TGTGCCAGCAGCCCCCATGGGGGGGGCCTTGATGAAAAACTGTTTTTT
CASSPHGGGLDEKLFF
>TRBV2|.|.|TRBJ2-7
TGTGCCGGAGGGGCGGTCACCTACGAGCAGTACTTC
CAGGAVTYEQYF
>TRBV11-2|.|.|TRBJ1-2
TGTGCCAGCAGTTTAGGGCAGGGCTATGGCTACACCTTC
CASSLGQGYGYTF
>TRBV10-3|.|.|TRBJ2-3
TGTGCCATCAACCCCGGCGTAGGGGCAGATACGCAGTATTTT
CAINPGVGADTQYF
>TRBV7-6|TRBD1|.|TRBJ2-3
TGTGCCAGCAGCCCGGGACAGGCTAGCACAGATACGCAGTATTTT
CASSPGQASTDTQYF
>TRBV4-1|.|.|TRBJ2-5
TGCGCCAGCAGCCAAGATGCGGGACAGATTGTGGAGACCCAGTACTTC
CASSQDAGQIVETQYF
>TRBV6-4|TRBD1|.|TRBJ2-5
TGTGCCAGCAGTGACTCGGACAGGGGCAACCAAGAGACCCAGTACTTC
CASSDSDRGNQETQYF